The 8 T cell receptor beta chains in this list originate from one sample, sequenced in a study of shared clonotypes between healthy human individuals. Repertoires were generated with immunoSEQ multiplex PCR, while TCRdb's copy carries only in-frame clones and drops some. The sample lists approximately 2.4 million clones; 95% were seen once. The sample was naive CD4+ T cells sorted from blood. The subset here: CD45RA+ positively selected. These receptors all come from a man younger than 35 in good health.

The rearrangement joins TRBV29-1 to TRBJ2-7, with 9 bases lining up with TRBD1. This CDR3 has 12 amino acids. Germline trimming cut 8 bases from V and 3 bases from J; bases unmatched to any gene: 5. Germline assignment: CDR1 SQVTM and CDR2 ANQGSEA. CDR3 loop: CSFRDRDYEQYF. As DNA, the CDR3 is TGCAGCTTCCGGGACAGGGACTACGAGCAGTACTTC.

Details on this clone: Other nucleotide sequences in the sample specify the same CDR3. J is TRBJ1-6 and V is TRBV5-6; TRBD1 aligns across 11 bases. The CDR3 has 15 amino acids. V gave up 2 bases and J gave up 7 bases; unmatched junction bases: 2. The germline V gene has CDR1 SGHDT and CDR2 YYEEEE. The DNA of the CDR3 is TGTGCCAGCAGCTTAGGGACAGGGGGAAATTCACCCCTCCACTTT. It translates to CASSLGTGGNSPLHF.

The chain uses TRBV5-4 and TRBJ2-7; D is tentatively TRBD1 or TRBD2 (5 bases each). V dropped 4 bases and J dropped 5 bases, with 16 bases sitting between them. CDR3 length: 14 amino acids. Germline-derived CDR1 and CDR2 are SGHNT and YYREEE (reference sequence). The CDR3 loop is CASSPLGVLDEQYF. For the CDR3, the DNA is TGTGCCAGCAGCCCTTTGGGGGTATTGGACGAGCAGTACTTC.

The chain has TRBV18 and TRBJ2-7; TRBD2 aligns across 7 bases. V lost 0 bases and J lost 3; bases outside the gene matches: 5. CDR3 length: 15 residues. Germline-derived CDR1 and CDR2 are KGHSH and LQKENI. The CDR3 here is CASSPPGTNLYEQYF. DNA of the CDR3: TGTGCCAGCTCACCACCTGGGACTAACCTCTACGAGCAGTACTTC.

This chain links TRBV30 with TRBJ1-4; 7 bases are a match to TRBD1. CDR1 and CDR2 from the germline V gene are GTSNPN and SVGIG (reference sequence). The CDR3 loop spans 15 amino acids. After removal of 4 bases from V and 4 bases from J, the junction contained 9 bases not matched to a gene. In nucleotides, the CDR3 is TGTGCCTGGAACAGGGGCGGAATCCTTAATGAAAAACTGTTTTTT. Protein: CAWNRGGILNEKLFF.

The chain combines TRBV30 with TRBJ2-2; possibly TRBD2 for D (5 bases). Germline assignment: CDR1 GTSNPN and CDR2 SVGIG (reference sequence). The CDR3 length is 11 residues. Trimming removed 5 bases from V and 4 bases from J, with 5 bases in between. The CDR3, as DNA: TGTGCCTGGGCGGGCACCGGGGAGCTGTTTTTT. As protein: CAWAGTGELFF.

The V call is TRBV6-6, the J call TRBJ2-5, with D possibly matching TRBD1 (5 bases). The germline gives CDR1 MNHNY, CDR2 SVGAGI (reference sequence). V dropped 4 bases and J dropped 5 bases, with 14 bases sitting between them. There are 14 residues in the CDR3. The CDR3 DNA reads TGTGCCAGCAGTTCCCCGGATAAGGGGGAGACCCAGTACTTC. It translates to CASSSPDKGETQYF.

The chain employs TRBV7-9 and TRBJ1-4, with D perhaps matching TRBD1 (6 bases). Germline CDR1 and CDR2: SEHNR and FQNEAQ (reference sequence). The CDR3 has 14 residues. Trimming took off 1 base at V and 7 bases at J, with 10 bases between the two ends. CDR3: CASSLVGAREKLFF. CDR3 coding DNA: TGTGCCAGCAGCTTAGTGGGGGCGCGTGAAAAACTGTTTTTT.